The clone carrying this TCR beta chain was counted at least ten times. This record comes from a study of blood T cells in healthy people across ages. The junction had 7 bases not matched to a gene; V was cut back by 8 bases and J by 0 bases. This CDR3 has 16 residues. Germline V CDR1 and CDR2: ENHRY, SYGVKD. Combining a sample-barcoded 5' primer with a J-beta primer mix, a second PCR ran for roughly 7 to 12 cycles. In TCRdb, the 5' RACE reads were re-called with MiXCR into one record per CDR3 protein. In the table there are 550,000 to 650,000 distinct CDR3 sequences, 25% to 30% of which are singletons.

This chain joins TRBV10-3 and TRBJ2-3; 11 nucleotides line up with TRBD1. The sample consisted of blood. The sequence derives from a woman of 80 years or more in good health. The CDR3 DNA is TGTGCCATCTCAGGACAGGGGGCCTCTAGCACAGATACGCAGTATTTT. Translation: CAISGQGASSTDTQYF.